This T cell receptor (beta chain) stems from a study of beta chain features in type 1 diabetes. General study results and limits: Patients showed naive, central memory and Treg TCRB repertoires that appeared more similar than those of healthy donors. Moderately but significantly shorter TCRB CDR3s were found in Type 1 diabetes patients in all four CD4+ subsets. The study found fewer insertions and more deletions at VDJ junctions in type 1 diabetes patients.

This clone was seen only a few times. Its antigen remains unknown. The CDR3 length is 13 residues. The V end lost 1 base, the J end lost 7 bases, and 7 bases lay between the germline ends. CDR1 and CDR2 from the germline V gene are SGHTA and FQGNSA. Purity (above 95%) was reached by all sorted populations. cDNA synthesis used the whole RNA isolate, giving expressed TCRB sequences. This table comes from immunoSEQ multiplex PCR, and its TCRdb copy is limited to in-frame clones, with some not included. The sample has hundreds of thousands of clones, over 11% seen once. The sequencing sample was made of naive CD4+ T cells from blood. The J gene is TRBJ2-2, the V gene TRBV7-2; perhaps TRBD2 as D (5 bases). The receptor's source is a man aged 18 to 35 with type 1 diabetes. The DNA for the CDR3 is TGTGCCAGCAGCTTAGGAGGGATCGGGGAGCTGTTTTTT. Translation: CASSLGGIGELFF.